Listed below are T cell receptor beta chains from one sample, sequenced in a study of T cell changes during pregnancy in multiple sclerosis. Clones were sequenced by immunoSEQ multiplex PCR, and TCRdb holds only the in-frame ones, with some missing. In the table there are 40,000 or so clones, more than 85% of which are singletons. This specimen was CD8+ T cells from peripheral blood mononuclear cells, taken before pregnancy. The receptor source for this set is a female donor with multiple sclerosis, enrolled in a pregnancy study. The CDR3 runs from the conserved cysteine through the conserved F or W. D genes are given only for firm matches. Clone size, where shown, is once, few, many, or a class for clones that have expanded.

j_gene: TRBJ2-7; d_gene: -; v_gene: TRBV11-2; abundance: -; CDR3nt: TGTGCCAGCAGCCCACATGAGGACTCCTACGAGCAGTACTTC; CDR3aa: CASSPHEDSYEQYF
j_gene: TRBJ1-5; d_gene: TRBD1; v_gene: TRBV19; abundance: -; CDR3nt: TGTGCCAGTAGTCCGACAGGGGCCTTCAATCAGCCCCAGCATTTT; CDR3aa: CASSPTGAFNQPQHF
j_gene: TRBJ2-5; d_gene: -; v_gene: TRBV14; abundance: -; CDR3nt: TGTGCCAGCAGCCGCGGGACAGTCATTGGGGAGACCCAGTACTTC; CDR3aa: CASSRGTVIGETQYF
j_gene: TRBJ2-2; d_gene: -; v_gene: TRBV4-2; abundance: -; CDR3nt: TGTGCCAGCAGCCAAGATGGCGGAACCGGGGAGCTGTTTTTT; CDR3aa: CASSQDGGTGELFF
j_gene: TRBJ2-1; d_gene: -; v_gene: TRBV27; abundance: -; CDR3nt: TGTGCCAGCAGTTCGGCGGGAAGGGGCACCTACAATGAGCAGTTCTTC; CDR3aa: CASSSAGRGTYNEQFF
j_gene: TRBJ1-2; d_gene: TRBD1; v_gene: TRBV7-8; abundance: -; CDR3nt: TGTGCCAGCAGCCCCACAGGGGCGGACTATGGCTACACCTTC; CDR3aa: CASSPTGADYGYTF
j_gene: TRBJ2-7; d_gene: -; v_gene: TRBV28; abundance: once; CDR3nt: TGTGCCAGCAGTTCCCCCGACAGGCGGAGCTCCTACGAGCAGTACTTC; CDR3aa: CASSSPDRRSSYEQYF
j_gene: TRBJ2-1; d_gene: -; v_gene: TRBV29-1; abundance: -; CDR3nt: TGCAGCGTATACTACGAGGACAATGAGCAGTTCTTC; CDR3aa: CSVYYEDNEQFF
j_gene: TRBJ2-1; d_gene: TRBD2; v_gene: TRBV6-5; abundance: -; CDR3nt: TGTGCCAGCAACCATCTAGCGGGAGCTGACAATGAGCAGTTCTTC; CDR3aa: CASNHLAGADNEQFF
j_gene: TRBJ1-1; d_gene: TRBD1; v_gene: TRBV6-6; abundance: -; CDR3nt: TGTGCCAGCAGTACAGGGGGCACTGAAGCTTTCTTT; CDR3aa: CASSTGGTEAFF